The clone carrying this T cell receptor beta chain was counted a few times. Which cohort a participant joined came from the clinical history participants gave. These data are taken from a study of blood T cell repertoires in COVID-19. Study context: The United States, Italy and Spain supplied acute and convalescent COVID-19 samples. T cells, B-cell-depleted T cells, or PBMCs provided the cDNA or gDNA that served as material.

The authors' processing: Quantification of nucleated cells was approximated via reference gene primer amplification. Sequencing was performed with immunoSEQ multiplex PCR; in TCRdb, only in-frame clones are kept and a portion is missing. Clonal size and the V and J genes are those of that table, whereas D and trimming came from the DNA. Seen here are 250,000 or so clones, 80% to 85% observed once, and the top ten hold roughly 3.1%. Germline values: CDR1 SGHTA, CDR2 FQGNSA. The CDR3 runs to 12 residues. The germline V and J ends were trimmed by 5 bases and 9 bases, with 13 bases remaining between them.

Sequencing was carried out using PBMCs or T cells enriched from blood (not recorded which). The J gene is TRBJ1-2, the V gene TRBV7-2; the D is unclear. This TCR was recovered from a man aged 50 to 59 who had recovered from COVID-19. The CDR3 spells CASSRDFSRYTF. CDR3 sequence (DNA): TGTGCCAGCAGCCGTGACTTCTCACGCTACACCTTC. Together with reference TRBV7-2 and TRBJ1-2, the CDR3 gives the full variable domain: GAGVSQSPSNKVTEKGKDVELRCDPISGHTALYWYRQSLGQGLEFLIYFQGNSAPDKSGLPSDRFSAERTGGSVSTLTIQRTQQEDSAVYLCASSRDFSRYTFGSGTRLTVV.